Following are 31 T cell receptor beta chains from one sample sequenced in a study of blood T cell repertoires in COVID-19. Clones were read by immunoSEQ multiplex PCR, and TCRdb kept only the in-frame ones, dropping some. This sample yields 50,000 to 70,000 clones, of which around 82% are seen a single time; 9.6% belongs to the top ten. The sequenced sample consisted of peripheral blood. These receptors originate from a man older than 75 with COVID-19, enrolled during active disease.

CDR3 DNA sequence: TGTGCCAGCAGCCCCAGACCCGCCGCGGAAACTGAAGCTTTCTTT. Its protein is CASSPRPAAETEAFF. The genes are TRBV9 and TRBJ1-1; no clear D gene. CDR3 length: 15 amino acids. Per the germline V gene, CDR1 is SGDLS and CDR2 is YYNGEE. Trimming cost V 4 bases and J 5 bases, with 18 bases left between them. Full variable domain (outside the CDR3, taken from reference TRBV9 and TRBJ1-1): DSGVTQTPKHLITATGQRVTLRCSPRSGDLSVYWYQQSLDQGLQFLIQYYNGEERAKGNILERFSAQQFPDLHSELNLSSLELGDSALYFCASSPRPAAETEAFFGQGTRLTVV.

This clone has a handful of counts. The chain carries TRBV3-1 (or the pseudogene TRBV3-2) and TRBJ1-5; 7 bases match TRBD1. The germline V gene has CDR1 LGHDT and CDR2 YNNKEL (reference sequence). This CDR3 has 20 amino acids. With 0 bases clipped from V and 0 bases from J, the junction kept 14 bases outside the gene matches. In nucleotides, the CDR3 is TGTGCCAGCAGCCAAGAAGAAGTCTCCTCCGGGACAGATAGCAATCAGCCCCAGCATTTT. Protein: CASSQEEVSSGTDSNQPQHF.

This chain uses TRBV3-1 (or the pseudogene TRBV3-2) with TRBJ1-1; D ambiguous. The germline V gene has CDR1 LGHDT and CDR2 YNNKEL (reference sequence). The V gene lost 1 base and the J gene lost 3 bases, with 15 bases spanning the gap. This CDR3 contains 16 residues. Written as DNA, the CDR3 is TGTGCCAGCAGCCAAGTTGCAGGCTTGAGGGACACTGAAGCTTTCTTT. Its translation is CASSQVAGLRDTEAFF.

The chain links TRBV10-2 to TRBJ1-2; D may be TRBD1 (6 bases). The CDR3 runs to 13 residues. From germline, CDR1 is WSHSY and CDR2 SAAADI. V shed 3 bases and J shed 4 bases, with 9 bases lying between them. The CDR3: CASSETGPYGYTF. The DNA of the CDR3 is TGCGCCAGCAGTGAAACAGGGCCCTATGGCTACACCTTC.

The chain carries TRBV5-4 and TRBJ1-2, with 11 bases aligning to TRBD1. With 3 bases clipped from V and 8 bases from J, the junction kept 6 bases outside the gene matches. The length of the CDR3 is 14 residues. Germline-derived CDR1 and CDR2 are SGHNT and YYREEE (reference sequence). The CDR3 here is CASSWDRGERGYTF. CDR3 in DNA: TGTGCCAGCAGCTGGGACAGGGGGGAACGGGGCTACACCTTC.

The CDR3 spells CASSVRQSSNTEAFF. The CDR3 coding sequence is TGTGCCAGCAGCGTAAGACAGAGTTCGAACACTGAAGCTTTCTTT. The V gene is TRBV11-2, the J gene TRBJ1-1, with D tentatively TRBD1 (5 bases). The germline V gene encodes CDR1 SGHAT and CDR2 FQNNGV. The CDR3 is 15 amino acids. The germline V and J ends were trimmed by 5 bases and 1 base, with 14 bases remaining between them. The whole variable domain, remainder taken from reference TRBV11-2 and TRBJ1-1, is EAGVAQSPRYKIIEKRQSVAFWCNPISGHATLYWYQQILGQGPKLLIQFQNNGVVDDSQLPKDRFSAERLKGVDSTLKIQPAKLEDSAVYLCASSVRQSSNTEAFFGQGTRLTVV.

The V and J genes are TRBV2 and TRBJ2-5; weak D call: TRBD1 (5 bases). Germline CDR1 is SNHLY and CDR2 is FYNNEI. This CDR3 spans 15 amino acids. With 3 bases removed from V and 5 bases from J, the gap between germline ends came to 16 bases. Here the CDR3 reads CASSDQGLPGETQYF. CDR3 coding DNA: TGTGCCAGCAGTGATCAGGGCTTACCCGGGGAGACCCAGTACTTC. Supplemented by reference TRBV2 and TRBJ2-5, the full variable domain reads EPEVTQTPSHQVTQMGQEVILRCVPISNHLYFYWYRQILGQKVEFLVSFYNNEISEKSEIFDDQFSVERPDGSNFTLKIRSTKLEDSAMYFCASSDQGLPGETQYFGPGTRLLVL.

This chain links TRBV10-3 with TRBJ1-2; 10 bases align to TRBD1. This CDR3 region has 15 residues. V trimming: 6 bases; J trimming: 3 bases; junction bases outside the gene matches: 7. The V gene's germline CDR1 is ENHRY and CDR2 SYGVKD. The CDR3 loop is CAISEGQGLYYGYTF. The CDR3 DNA is TGTGCCATCAGCGAGGGACAGGGGCTATACTATGGCTACACCTTC.

The J gene is TRBJ1-2, the V gene TRBV11-1; D is unresolved. Trimming took 1 base from V and 3 from J, leaving 6 bases between them. Germline CDR1 SGHAT, CDR2 FQDESV (reference sequence). The CDR3 totals 13 residues. The CDR3 protein is CASSLDGDYGYTF. CDR3 in DNA: TGTGCCAGCAGCTTAGACGGGGACTATGGCTACACCTTC.

The chain uses TRBV5-6 and TRBJ1-2; D is unclear. Germline lookup yields CDR1 SGHDT and CDR2 YYEEEE. The V end was cut by 7 bases, the J end by 2 bases, with 21 bases between. There are 16 residues in the CDR3. CDR3 region: CASRRKTGTRNYGYTF. The CDR3 DNA follows: TGTGCCAGCCGACGGAAGACGGGAACCCGGAACTATGGCTACACCTTC.

The chain couples TRBV5-6 to TRBJ1-4, with D unclear. Trimming cost V 3 bases and J 6 bases, with 9 bases left between them. Germline V gene lookup returns CDR1 SGHDT and CDR2 YYEEEE. The CDR3 sequence is 13 residues long. CDR3 DNA: TGTGCCAGCAGCTCCTGGACTGATGAAAAACTGTTTTTT. It is translated as CASSSWTDEKLFF.

CDR3 region: CASSSLAGGSANTGELFF. The CDR3 coding sequence is TGTGCCAGCAGCTCACTAGCGGGAGGGTCCGCGAACACCGGGGAGCTGTTTTTT. The chain carries TRBV14 and TRBJ2-2, with 13 bases matching TRBD2. Per the germline V gene, CDR1 is SGHDN and CDR2 is FVKESK. V shed 5 bases, J shed 0 bases, and the junction held 6 bases outside the gene matches. CDR3 length equals 18 residues. The variable domain in full, completed from reference TRBV14 and TRBJ2-2, reads EAGVTQFPSHSVIEKGQTVTLRCDPISGHDNLYWYRRVMGKEIKFLLHFVKESKQDESGMPNNRFLAERTGGTYSTLKVQPAELEDSGVYFCASSSLAGGSANTGELFFGEGSRLTVL.

This clone was found once. This sequence joins TRBV30 and TRBJ1-3; maybe TRBD1 (6 bases). CDR1 and CDR2 (germline): GTSNPN, SVGIG (reference sequence). The CDR3 is 13 residues long. V lost 2 bases to trimming and J lost 6 bases, with 11 bases between them. The CDR3 nucleotides are TGTGCCTGGAGTACAGGGTTAGAAAACACCATATATTTT. Its translation: CAWSTGLENTIYF.

The chain joins TRBV20-1 to TRBJ2-1; D remains ambiguous. The CDR3 is made up of 11 amino acids. Germline lookup yields CDR1 DFQATT and CDR2 SNEGSKA (reference sequence). The ends were cut back, 7 bases at V and 8 bases at J, with 12 bases in the middle. CDR3 bases: TGCAGTGTTCTACGAGTGGATGAGCAGTTCTTC. Its translation is CSVLRVDEQFF.

This clone was found a few times. The rearrangement links TRBV28 to TRBJ1-5; D might be TRBD1 (6 bases). CDR3 length: 17 residues. Trimming removed 7 bases from V and 2 bases from J, with 21 bases in between. Germline V gene sequence: CDR1 MDHEN, CDR2 SYDVKM. In DNA, the CDR3 is TGTGCCAGCAAACCCTTTCCCACAGGGATGGGCAATCAGCCCCAGCATTTT. Protein product: CASKPFPTGMGNQPQHF.

This chain uses TRBV7-2 with TRBJ1-5; 7 bases agree with TRBD1. The length of the CDR3 is 14 residues. J gave up 2 bases and V 5 bases, and 3 bases lay outside the gene matches. Looked up from germline, CDR1 is SGHTA and CDR2 is FQGNSA. In DNA form, the CDR3 reads TGTGCCAGCAGCGACAGGGTCGGCAATCAGCCCCAGCATTTT. Encoded protein: CASSDRVGNQPQHF. Full variable domain (remainder filled in from reference TRBV7-2 and TRBJ1-5): GAGVSQSPSNKVTEKGKDVELRCDPISGHTALYWYRQSLGQGLEFLIYFQGNSAPDKSGLPSDRFSAERTGGSVSTLTIQRTQQEDSAVYLCASSDRVGNQPQHFGDGTRLSIL.

The chain employs TRBV25-1 and TRBJ1-1, with D possibly TRBD1 on 6 matching bases. Germline CDR1 MGHDK, CDR2 SYGVNS. This CDR3 is built from 16 residues. V was cut by 5 bases and J by 1 base, with 17 bases left in between. CDR3 DNA sequence: TGTGCCAGCAGTTCCCTGCCGGGGGGCAAGAACACTGAAGCTTTCTTT. Residues: CASSSLPGGKNTEAFF.

V usage is TRBV5-1 and J usage is TRBJ1-4, with TRBD1 matching over 9 bases. This CDR3 comprises 15 residues. Germline V gene sequence: CDR1 SGHRS, CDR2 YFSETQ. V trimming: 3 bases; J trimming: 10 bases; junction bases outside the gene matches: 10. CDR3 protein: CASSSGWTGERKLFF. The CDR3 coding sequence is TGCGCCAGCAGCTCGGGGTGGACAGGGGAAAGAAAACTGTTTTTT.

The genes are TRBV6-5 and TRBJ1-5; D may be TRBD1 (6 bases). The CDR3 is 14 residues long. CDR1 is MNHEY and CDR2 is SVGAGI in the germline V gene. The V and J ends lost 5 bases and 1 base respectively, with 9 bases between them. CDR3 nucleotide sequence: TGTGCCAGCAGTATGAGGGGGAGCAATCAGCCCCAGCATTTT. Protein: CASSMRGSNQPQHF.

DNA for the CDR3: TGTGCCAGCAGCTTTGGGGGACTCATGGGAGATACGCAGTATTTT. Translated: CASSFGGLMGDTQYF. The rearrangement joins TRBV11-3 to TRBJ2-3; D perhaps matches TRBD2 (6 bases). The CDR3 is made up of 15 amino acids. CDR1 and CDR2 (germline): SGHNT, YENEEA. Trimming pared 3 bases from V and 5 bases from J, leaving 15 bases between.

V usage is TRBV19 and J usage is TRBJ1-1; D not certain. The germline CDR1 and CDR2 sequences are LNHDA and SQIVND (reference sequence). The CDR3 loop spans 13 amino acids. The germline V and J ends were trimmed by 5 bases and 3 bases, with 10 bases remaining between them. The CDR3 nucleotides read TGTGCCAGTAGTGTAGCGCGGGACACTGAAGCTTTCTTT. Protein product: CASSVARDTEAFF.

The chain has TRBV4-3 and TRBJ2-3; 7 nucleotides agree with TRBD2. This CDR3 is built from 15 residues. The ends lost 0 bases at V and 0 bases at J; junction bases unmatched: 0. Germline V gene data show CDR1 as LGHNA and CDR2 as YSLEER. CDR3 sequence (DNA): TGCGCCAGCAGCCAAGACGGGGGGAGCACAGATACGCAGTATTTT. Amino acids: CASSQDGGSTDTQYF.

In this sample, this clone turned up a few times. This rearrangement joins TRBV10-3 to TRBJ1-1; unclear D gene. Per the germline V gene, CDR1 is ENHRY and CDR2 is SYGVKD. The V end was cut by 5 bases, the J end by 1 base, with 5 bases between. The CDR3 covers 12 residues. The CDR3 here is CAISWANTEAFF. Written as DNA, the CDR3 is TGTGCCATCAGTTGGGCGAACACTGAAGCTTTCTTT.

This sequence joins TRBV28 and TRBJ2-1; the match to TRBD1 covers 9 bases. CDR1 and CDR2 from the germline V gene are MDHEN and SYDVKM. The CDR3 runs 16 residues. J gave up 6 bases and V 6 bases, and 12 bases lay outside the gene matches. CDR3 nucleotides: TGTGCCAGCAGCAAACCGGGACAGGGTATGGGCAATGAGCAGTTCTTC. This sequence encodes CASSKPGQGMGNEQFF. Looking up the rest from reference TRBV28 and TRBJ2-1 gives the full variable domain: DVKVTQSSRYLVKRTGEKVFLECVQDMDHENMFWYRQDPGLGLRLIYFSYDVKMKEKGDIPEGYSVSREKKERFSLILESASTNQTSMYLCASSKPGQGMGNEQFFGPGTRLTVL.

The chain couples TRBV5-4 to TRBJ2-2; 7 nucleotides align to TRBD1. There are 15 residues in the CDR3. J gave up 4 bases and V 5 bases, and 8 bases lay outside the gene matches. From germline, CDR1 is SGHNT and CDR2 YYREEE (reference sequence). CDR3 sequence reads: CASRPGQSVTGELFF. The CDR3 region has the DNA TGTGCCAGCAGGCCGGGACAGAGTGTCACCGGGGAGCTGTTTTTT.

This clone was detected only once. The chain combines TRBV18 with TRBJ1-5, with a weak D call TRBD1 (5 bases). This CDR3 is 16 amino acids long. Deletions cut 2 bases from V and 4 bases from J, with 15 bases between. CDR1 KGHSH and CDR2 LQKENI come from the germline V gene. The CDR3 region has the DNA TGTGCCAGCTCACCAAGTGACAGCCGGGGGAATCAGCCCCAGCATTTT. It translates to CASSPSDSRGNQPQHF.

This chain joins TRBV25-1 and TRBJ1-5; D is possibly TRBD1 (6 bases). The germline CDR1 and CDR2 sequences are MGHDK and SYGVNS. Trimming cost V 5 bases and J 7 bases, with 9 bases left between them. This CDR3 has 12 amino acids. The CDR3 DNA sequence: TGTGCCAGCAGTACCAGGGGACAGCCCCAGCATTTT. It is translated as CASSTRGQPQHF.

This clone was picked up one time. The rearrangement joins TRBV6-1 to TRBJ2-5; possible D gene TRBD2, 5 bases. V lost 2 bases and J lost 13, with 17 bases in between. Germline CDR1 reads MNHNS; CDR2 reads SASEGT. The length of the CDR3 is 13 residues. CDR3 in amino acids: CASSESGNSRGYF. The CDR3 DNA sequence: TGTGCCAGCAGTGAATCGGGGAACTCGCGAGGGTACTTC.

This chain connects TRBV5-1 to TRBJ1-6; D is unresolved. V was shortened by 4 bases and J by 0 bases, with 20 bases between the two germline ends. Germline CDR1 is SGHRS and CDR2 is YFSETQ. The CDR3 contains 19 residues. The CDR3 protein is CASSRGEVDLSSYNSPLHF. CDR3 sequence (DNA): TGCGCCAGCAGCCGCGGGGAAGTCGACCTAAGCTCCTATAATTCACCCCTCCACTTT.

The chain joins TRBV7-3 to TRBJ1-4, with D maybe TRBD1 (5 bases). CDR3 length: 16 residues. The germline CDR1 and CDR2 sequences are SGHTA and FQGTGA. V was pared by 11 bases and J by 0 bases, with 19 bases between. CDR3 nucleotides: TGTGCCCCCCTAGCCGGGGGGGGTGCAACTAATGAAAAACTGTTTTTT. Its protein is CAPLAGGGATNEKLFF. Supplemented by reference TRBV7-3 and TRBJ1-4, the full variable domain reads GAGVSQTPSNKVTEKGKYVELRCDPISGHTALYWYRQSLGQGPEFLIYFQGTGAADDSGLPNDRFFAVRPEGSVSTLKIQRTERGDSAVYLCAPLAGGGATNEKLFFGSGTQLSVL.

The chain uses TRBV6-1 and TRBJ1-5, with D tentatively TRBD1 (6 bases). The length of the CDR3 is 14 residues. The germline V and J ends were trimmed by 1 base and 7 bases, with 11 bases remaining between them. CDR1 and CDR2 from the germline V gene are MNHNS and SASEGT. The CDR3 DNA follows: TGTGCCAGCAGTGAAGGGGCAGGGGACCAGCCCCAGCATTTT. This translates into CASSEGAGDQPQHF.